This section outlines one T cell receptor (beta chain) sequence together with its context. Its antigen remains unidentified. The source of the sample is a study of T cell responses to AZD1222 COVID-19 vaccine. Findings and caveats of the study: In a largely white British group with more females than males, clonal diversity was possibly underestimated.

The CDR3 extends over 14 amino acids. V shed 3 bases and J shed 6 bases, with 9 bases lying between them. Germline-derived CDR1 and CDR2 are LGHNA and YNFKEQ. Measured with immunoSEQ multiplex PCR; TCRdb has only the in-frame clones, and not every one. The repertoire holds 79,000 or so clones, with roughly 80% as singletons. The sequence was collected from an adult who received the MenACWY meningococcal vaccine as a control. The sequencing here drew on peripheral blood, taken 28 days after the second dose of the MenACWY control vaccine. V gene TRBV4-2 combines with J gene TRBJ1-6; D uncertain. Written as DNA, the CDR3 is TGTGCCAGCAGCCAGATGCCCACTAATTCACCCCTCCACTTT. Its translation is CASSQMPTNSPLHF.